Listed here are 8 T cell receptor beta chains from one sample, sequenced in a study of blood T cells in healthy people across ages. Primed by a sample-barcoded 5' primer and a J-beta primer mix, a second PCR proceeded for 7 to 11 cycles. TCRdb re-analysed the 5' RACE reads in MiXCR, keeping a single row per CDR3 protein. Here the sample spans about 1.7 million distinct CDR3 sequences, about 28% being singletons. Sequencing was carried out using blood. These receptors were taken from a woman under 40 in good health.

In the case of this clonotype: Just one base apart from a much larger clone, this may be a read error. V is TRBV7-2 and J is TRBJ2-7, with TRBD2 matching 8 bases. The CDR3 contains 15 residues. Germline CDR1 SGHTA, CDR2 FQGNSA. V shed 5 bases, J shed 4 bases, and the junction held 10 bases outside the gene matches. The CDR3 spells CTSSRGGSGAYEQYF. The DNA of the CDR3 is TGTACCAGCAGCCGGGGGGGTAGCGGAGCTTACGAGCAGTACTTC.

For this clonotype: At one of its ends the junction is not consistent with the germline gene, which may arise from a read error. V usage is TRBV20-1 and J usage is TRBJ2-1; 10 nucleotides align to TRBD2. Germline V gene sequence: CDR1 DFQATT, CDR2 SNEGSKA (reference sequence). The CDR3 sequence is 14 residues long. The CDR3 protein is CSAKSGRGYNEQFF. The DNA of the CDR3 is TGTAGTGCTAAGAGCGGGAGGGGGTACAATGAGCAGTTCTTC.

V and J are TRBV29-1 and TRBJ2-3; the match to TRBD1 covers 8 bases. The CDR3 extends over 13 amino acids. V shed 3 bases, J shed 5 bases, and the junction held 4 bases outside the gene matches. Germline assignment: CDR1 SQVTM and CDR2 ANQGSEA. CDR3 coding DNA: TGCAGCGTTGACGGTACAGGGGGAGATACGCAGTATTTT. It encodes CSVDGTGGDTQYF.

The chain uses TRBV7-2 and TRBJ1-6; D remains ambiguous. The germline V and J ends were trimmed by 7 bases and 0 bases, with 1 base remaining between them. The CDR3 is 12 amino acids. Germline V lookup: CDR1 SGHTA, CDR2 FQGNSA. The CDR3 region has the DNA TGTGCCAGCACCTCCTATAATTCACCCCTCCACTTT. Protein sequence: CASTSYNSPLHF.

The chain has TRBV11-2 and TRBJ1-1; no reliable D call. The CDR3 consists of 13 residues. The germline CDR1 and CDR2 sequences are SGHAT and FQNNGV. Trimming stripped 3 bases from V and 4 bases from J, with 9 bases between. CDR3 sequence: CASSLIRTTEAFF. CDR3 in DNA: TGTGCCAGCAGCTTGATACGGACCACTGAAGCTTTCTTT. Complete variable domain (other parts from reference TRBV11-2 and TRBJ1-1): EAGVAQSPRYKIIEKRQSVAFWCNPISGHATLYWYQQILGQGPKLLIQFQNNGVVDDSQLPKDRFSAERLKGVDSTLKIQPAKLEDSAVYLCASSLIRTTEAFFGQGTRLTVV.

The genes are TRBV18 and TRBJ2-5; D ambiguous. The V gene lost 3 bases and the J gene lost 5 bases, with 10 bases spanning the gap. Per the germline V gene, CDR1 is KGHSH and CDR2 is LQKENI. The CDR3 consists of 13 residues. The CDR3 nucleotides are TGTGCCAGCTCACCCGAGCCTCGGGAGACCCAGTACTTC. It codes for CASSPEPRETQYF.

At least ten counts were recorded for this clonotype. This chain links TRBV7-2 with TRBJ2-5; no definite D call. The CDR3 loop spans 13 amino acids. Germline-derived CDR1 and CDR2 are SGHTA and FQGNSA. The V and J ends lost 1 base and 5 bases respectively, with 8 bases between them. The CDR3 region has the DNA TGTGCCAGCAGCTTAGACAGTCCGGAGACCCAGTACTTC. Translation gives CASSLDSPETQYF.

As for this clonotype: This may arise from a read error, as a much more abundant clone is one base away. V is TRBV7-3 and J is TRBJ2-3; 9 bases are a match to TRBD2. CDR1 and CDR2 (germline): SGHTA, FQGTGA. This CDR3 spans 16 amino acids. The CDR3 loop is CAGSCLPGLATDTQYF. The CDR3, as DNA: TGTGCCGGCAGCTGCTTACCGGGACTAGCAACGGATACGCAGTATTTT. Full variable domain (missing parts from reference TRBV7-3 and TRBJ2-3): GAGVSQTPSNKVTEKGKYVELRCDPISGHTALYWYRQSLGQGPEFLIYFQGTGAADDSGLPNDRFFAVRPEGSVSTLKIQRTERGDSAVYLCAGSCLPGLATDTQYFGPGTRLTVL.